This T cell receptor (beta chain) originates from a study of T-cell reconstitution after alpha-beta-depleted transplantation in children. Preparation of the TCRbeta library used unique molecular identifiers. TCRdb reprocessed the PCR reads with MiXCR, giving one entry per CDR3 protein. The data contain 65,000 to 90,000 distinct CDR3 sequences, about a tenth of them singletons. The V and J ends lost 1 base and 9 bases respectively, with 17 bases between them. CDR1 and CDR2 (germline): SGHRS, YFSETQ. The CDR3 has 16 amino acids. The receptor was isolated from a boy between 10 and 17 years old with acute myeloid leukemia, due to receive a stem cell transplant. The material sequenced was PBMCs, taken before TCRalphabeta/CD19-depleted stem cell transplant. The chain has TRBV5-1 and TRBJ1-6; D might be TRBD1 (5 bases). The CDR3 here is CASSLLHSLGVSPLHF. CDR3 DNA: TGCGCCAGCAGCTTGCTTCATTCTTTGGGGGTTTCACCCCTCCACTTT. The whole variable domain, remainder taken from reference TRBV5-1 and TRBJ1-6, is KAGVTQTPRYLIKTRGQQVTLSCSPISGHRSVSWYQQTPGQGLQFLFEYFSETQRNKGNFPGRFSGRQFSNSRSEMNVSTLELGDSALYLCASSLLHSLGVSPLHFGNGTRLTVT.